This TCR beta chain was sequenced in a study of shared clonotypes between healthy human individuals. Study details: The donors, a couple of women and three men, were aged 18 to 49.

Germline V lookup: CDR1 GTSNPN, CDR2 SVGIG (reference sequence). CDR3 length: 13 residues. V was cut by 5 bases and J by 4 bases, with 12 bases left in between. Donors were Caucasian adults residing in Nashville, Tennessee, USA. As for this clone: No antigen is known for it.

Methods used by the authors: From ImmunoSEQ came sequences covering only the junction and carrying no quality scores, so filtering differed. The data were produced by immunoSEQ multiplex PCR, yet TCRdb's version contains in-frame clones alone and is incomplete. D and trimming were read from the DNA, whereas the V and J calls and clone size are those reported in that table. The table shows around 700,000 clones, with roughly 73% occurring only once. General study results and limits: Limitation of the genetic and exposure-history diversity represented came from the few donors.

This sequence was found in a woman in her 30s in good health. The rearrangement joins TRBV30 to TRBJ1-3, with D possibly TRBD1 on 5 matching bases. The sequencing input was memory CD4+ T cells sorted from blood. Noted subset: CD45RA-negative fraction. The CDR3 sequence: CAWAPGLGNTIYF. The DNA for the CDR3 is TGTGCCTGGGCCCCGGGACTGGGAAACACCATATATTTT.